The clone carrying this TCR beta chain was seen more than once but under ten times. Methods used by the authors: Estimates of nucleated cell counts were drawn from the amplification of reference gene primers. Data came from immunoSEQ multiplex PCR; TCRdb stores just in-frame clones and leaves some out. From that table come the V and J calls and clone size; the DNA was used to work out D and trimming. The table shows hundreds of thousands of clones, with roughly 87% occurring only once. Those who participated ranged in age from 18 to 89 years and resided in about two dozen US areas. These data come from a study of blood T cell repertoires in COVID-19. Study information: COVID-19 samples, acute and convalescent, were from the United States, Italy and Spain.

V lost 4 bases and J lost 3, with 15 bases in between. Per the germline V gene, CDR1 is GTSNPN and CDR2 is SVGIG (reference sequence). This CDR3 region has 15 residues. Sequenced material: PBMCs or T cells enriched from blood (not recorded which). The gene calls are TRBV30 and TRBJ1-4; D call uncertain. This TCR was sampled from a woman aged 30 to 39 with acute COVID-19. CDR3 bases: TGTGCCTGGAACCCCGGGGAGAGCGCTAATGAAAAACTGTTTTTT. Translating gives CAWNPGESANEKLFF.